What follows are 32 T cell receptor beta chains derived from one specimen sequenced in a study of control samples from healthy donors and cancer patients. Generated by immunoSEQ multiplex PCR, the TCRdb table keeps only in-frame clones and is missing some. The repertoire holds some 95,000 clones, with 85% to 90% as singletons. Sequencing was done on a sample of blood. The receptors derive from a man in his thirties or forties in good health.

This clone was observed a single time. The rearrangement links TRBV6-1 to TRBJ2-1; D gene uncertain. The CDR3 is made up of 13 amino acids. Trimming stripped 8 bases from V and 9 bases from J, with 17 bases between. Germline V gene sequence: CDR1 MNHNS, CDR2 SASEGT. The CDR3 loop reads CASCFGEVGEQFF. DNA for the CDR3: TGTGCCAGCTGTTTTGGCGAGGTTGGTGAGCAGTTCTTC.

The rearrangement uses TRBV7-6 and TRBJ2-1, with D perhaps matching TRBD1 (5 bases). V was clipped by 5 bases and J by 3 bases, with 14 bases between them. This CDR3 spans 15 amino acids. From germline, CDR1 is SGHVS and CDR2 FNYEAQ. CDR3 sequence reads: CASSPRQTDYNEQFF. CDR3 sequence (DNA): TGTGCCAGCAGCCCCAGACAGACTGACTACAATGAGCAGTTCTTC. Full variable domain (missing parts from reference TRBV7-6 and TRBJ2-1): GAGVSQSPRYKVTKRGQDVALRCDPISGHVSLYWYRQALGQGPEFLTYFNYEAQQDKSGLPNDRFSAERPEGSISTLTIQRTEQRDSAMYRCASSPRQTDYNEQFFGPGTRLTVL.

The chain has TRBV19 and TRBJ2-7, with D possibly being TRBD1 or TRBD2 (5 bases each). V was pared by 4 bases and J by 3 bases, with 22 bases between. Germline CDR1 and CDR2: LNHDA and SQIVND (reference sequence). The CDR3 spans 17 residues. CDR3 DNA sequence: TGTGCCAGTAGTACCCCCGACACCGTCCGGGGCCACTACGAGCAGTACTTC. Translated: CASSTPDTVRGHYEQYF.

The CDR3 loop is CASRTYPNYGYTF. CDR3 sequence (DNA): TGTGCCAGCCGGACATATCCTAACTATGGCTACACCTTC. The rearrangement links TRBV2 to TRBJ1-2; tentative D call: TRBD1 (5 bases). The CDR3 spans 13 residues. The V gene's germline CDR1 is SNHLY and CDR2 FYNNEI. Trimming took off 8 bases at V and 0 bases at J, with 10 bases between the two ends.

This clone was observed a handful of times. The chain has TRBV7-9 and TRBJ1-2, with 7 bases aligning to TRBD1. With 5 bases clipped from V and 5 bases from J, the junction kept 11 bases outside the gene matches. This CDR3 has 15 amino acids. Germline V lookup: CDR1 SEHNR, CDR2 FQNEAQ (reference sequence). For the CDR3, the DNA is TGTGCCAGCAGCCACACCACAGGGGCCTTATATGGCTACACCTTC. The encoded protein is CASSHTTGALYGYTF. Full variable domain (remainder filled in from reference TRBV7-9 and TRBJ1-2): DTGVSQNPRHKITKRGQNVTFRCDPISEHNRLYWYRQTLGQGPEFLTYFQNEAQLEKSRLLSDRFSAERPKGSFSTLEIQRTEQGDSAMYLCASSHTTGALYGYTFGSGTRLTVV.

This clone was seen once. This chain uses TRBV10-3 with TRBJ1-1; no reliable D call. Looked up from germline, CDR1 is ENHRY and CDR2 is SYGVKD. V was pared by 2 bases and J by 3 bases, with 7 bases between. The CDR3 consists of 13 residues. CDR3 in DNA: TGTGCCATCAGTGAGAGAGCAGACACTGAAGCTTTCTTT. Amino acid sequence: CAISERADTEAFF.

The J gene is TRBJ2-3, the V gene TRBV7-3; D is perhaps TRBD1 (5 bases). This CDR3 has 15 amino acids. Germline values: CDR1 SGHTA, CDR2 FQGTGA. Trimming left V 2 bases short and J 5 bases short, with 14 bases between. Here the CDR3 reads CASSLYAGLVDTQYF. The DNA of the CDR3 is TGTGCCAGCAGCTTATACGCAGGGCTGGTAGATACGCAGTATTTT.

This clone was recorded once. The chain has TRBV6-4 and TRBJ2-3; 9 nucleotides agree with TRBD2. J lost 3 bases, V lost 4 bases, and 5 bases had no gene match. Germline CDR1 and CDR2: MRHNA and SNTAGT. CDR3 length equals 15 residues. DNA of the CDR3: TGTGCCAGCAGTGTCCTGGCGGGAGGGACAGATACGCAGTATTTT. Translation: CASSVLAGGTDTQYF.

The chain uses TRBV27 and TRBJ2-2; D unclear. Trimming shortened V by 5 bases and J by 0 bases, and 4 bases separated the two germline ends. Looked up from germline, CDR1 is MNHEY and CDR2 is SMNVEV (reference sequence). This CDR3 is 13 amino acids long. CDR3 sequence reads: CASSPSNTGELFF. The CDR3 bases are TGTGCCAGCAGTCCATCGAACACCGGGGAGCTGTTTTTT.

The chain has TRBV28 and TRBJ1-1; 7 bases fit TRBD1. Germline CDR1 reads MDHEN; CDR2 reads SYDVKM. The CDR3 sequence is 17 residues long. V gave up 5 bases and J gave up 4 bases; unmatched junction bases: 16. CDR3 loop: CASSPYPGQGGGTEAFF. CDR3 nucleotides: TGTGCCAGCAGTCCATATCCCGGCCAGGGGGGGGGCACTGAAGCTTTCTTT.

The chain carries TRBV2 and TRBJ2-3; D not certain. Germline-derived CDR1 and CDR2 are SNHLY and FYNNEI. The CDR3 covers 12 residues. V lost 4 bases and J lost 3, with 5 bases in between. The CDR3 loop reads CASSAVTDTQYF. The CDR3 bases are TGTGCCAGCAGTGCTGTAACAGATACGCAGTATTTT. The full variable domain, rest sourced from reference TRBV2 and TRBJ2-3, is EPEVTQTPSHQVTQMGQEVILRCVPISNHLYFYWYRQILGQKVEFLVSFYNNEISEKSEIFDDQFSVERPDGSNFTLKIRSTKLEDSAMYFCASSAVTDTQYFGPGTRLTVL.

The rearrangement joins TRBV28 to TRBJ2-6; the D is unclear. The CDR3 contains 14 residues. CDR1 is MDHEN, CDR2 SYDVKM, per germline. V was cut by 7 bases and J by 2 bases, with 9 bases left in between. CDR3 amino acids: CASTQAPGANVLTF. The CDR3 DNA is TGTGCCAGCACCCAGGCGCCTGGGGCCAACGTCCTGACTTTC. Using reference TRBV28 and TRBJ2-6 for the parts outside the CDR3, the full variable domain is DVKVTQSSRYLVKRTGEKVFLECVQDMDHENMFWYRQDPGLGLRLIYFSYDVKMKEKGDIPEGYSVSREKKERFSLILESASTNQTSMYLCASTQAPGANVLTFGAGSRLTVL.

CDR3 amino acids: CASSPRGDNYEQYF. The CDR3 DNA is TGTGCCAGCTCACCCAGAGGGGACAACTACGAGCAGTACTTC. The chain has TRBV18 and TRBJ2-7; perhaps TRBD1 as D (6 bases). Deletions cut 3 bases from V and 3 bases from J, with 12 bases between. The CDR3 loop spans 14 amino acids. Germline V gene data show CDR1 as KGHSH and CDR2 as LQKENI.

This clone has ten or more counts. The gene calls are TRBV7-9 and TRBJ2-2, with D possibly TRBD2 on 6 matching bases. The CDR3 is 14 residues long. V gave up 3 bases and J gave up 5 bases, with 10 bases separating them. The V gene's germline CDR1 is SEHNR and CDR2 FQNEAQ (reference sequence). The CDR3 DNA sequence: TGTGCCAGCAGCTTGGTTAGCGGAACCGGGGAGCTGTTTTTT. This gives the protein CASSLVSGTGELFF. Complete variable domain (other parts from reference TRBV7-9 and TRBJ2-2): DTGVSQNPRHKITKRGQNVTFRCDPISEHNRLYWYRQTLGQGPEFLTYFQNEAQLEKSRLLSDRFSAERPKGSFSTLEIQRTEQGDSAMYLCASSLVSGTGELFFGEGSRLTVL.

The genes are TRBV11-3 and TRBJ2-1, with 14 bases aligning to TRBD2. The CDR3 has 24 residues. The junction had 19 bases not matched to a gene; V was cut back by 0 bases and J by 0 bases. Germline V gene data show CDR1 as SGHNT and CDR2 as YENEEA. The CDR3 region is CASSLEVPSRTSGRFISSYNEQFF. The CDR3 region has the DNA TGTGCCAGCAGCTTAGAGGTCCCATCGAGGACTAGCGGGAGGTTTATTAGCTCCTACAATGAGCAGTTCTTC.

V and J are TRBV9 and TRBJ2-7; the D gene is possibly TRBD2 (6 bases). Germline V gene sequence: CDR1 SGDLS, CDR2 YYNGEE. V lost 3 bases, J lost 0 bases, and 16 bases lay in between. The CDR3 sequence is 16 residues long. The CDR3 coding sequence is TGTGCCAGCAGCGGCCGGGACGGGAGACCCTCCTACGAGCAGTACTTC. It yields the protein CASSGRDGRPSYEQYF.

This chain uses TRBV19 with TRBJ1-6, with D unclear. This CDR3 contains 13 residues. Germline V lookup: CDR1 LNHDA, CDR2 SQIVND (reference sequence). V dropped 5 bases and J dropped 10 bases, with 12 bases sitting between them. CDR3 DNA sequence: TGTGCCAGTAGTGGGGAAAAGTGGTCACCCCTCCACTTT. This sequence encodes CASSGEKWSPLHF.

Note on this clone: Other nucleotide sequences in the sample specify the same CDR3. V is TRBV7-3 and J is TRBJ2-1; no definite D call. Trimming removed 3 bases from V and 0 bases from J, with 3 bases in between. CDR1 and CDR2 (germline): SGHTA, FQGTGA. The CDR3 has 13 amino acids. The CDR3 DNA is TGTGCCAGCAGCTTGGGCTCCTACAATGAGCAGTTCTTC. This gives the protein CASSLGSYNEQFF.

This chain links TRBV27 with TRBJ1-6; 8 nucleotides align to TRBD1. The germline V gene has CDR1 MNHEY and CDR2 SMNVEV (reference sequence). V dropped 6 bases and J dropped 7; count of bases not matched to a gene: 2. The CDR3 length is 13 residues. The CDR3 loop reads CASSRGRNSPLHF. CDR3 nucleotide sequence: TGTGCCAGCAGCAGGGGGCGGAATTCACCCCTCCACTTT.

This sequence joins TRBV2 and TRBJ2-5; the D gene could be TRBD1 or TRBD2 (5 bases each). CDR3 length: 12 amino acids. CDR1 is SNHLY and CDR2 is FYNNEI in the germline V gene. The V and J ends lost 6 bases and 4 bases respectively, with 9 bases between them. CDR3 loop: CASRFGGETQYF. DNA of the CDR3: TGTGCCAGCAGATTTGGGGGAGAGACCCAGTACTTC.

The DNA of the CDR3 is TGTGCCAGCAGCTTGGTTGGGTTGCAGTACACCTTC. It encodes CASSLVGLQYTF. The chain carries TRBV5-4 and TRBJ1-2; D gene uncertain. Germline V gene sequence: CDR1 SGHNT, CDR2 YYREEE (reference sequence). The CDR3 has 12 residues. Deletions cut 0 bases from V and 11 bases from J, with 11 bases between.

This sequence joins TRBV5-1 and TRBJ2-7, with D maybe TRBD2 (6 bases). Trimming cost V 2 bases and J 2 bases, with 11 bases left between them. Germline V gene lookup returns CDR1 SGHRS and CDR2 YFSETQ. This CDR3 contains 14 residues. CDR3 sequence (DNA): TGCGCCAGCAGCTTACTGGGGGGTCCCTACGAGCAGTACTTC. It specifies CASSLLGGPYEQYF.

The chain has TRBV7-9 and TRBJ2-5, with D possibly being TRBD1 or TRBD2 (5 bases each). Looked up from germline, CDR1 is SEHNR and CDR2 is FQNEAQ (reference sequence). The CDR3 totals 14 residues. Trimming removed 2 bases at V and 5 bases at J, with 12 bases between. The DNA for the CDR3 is TGTGCCAGCAGCTTAATTCGGGGCGGGGAGACCCAGTACTTC. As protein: CASSLIRGGETQYF.

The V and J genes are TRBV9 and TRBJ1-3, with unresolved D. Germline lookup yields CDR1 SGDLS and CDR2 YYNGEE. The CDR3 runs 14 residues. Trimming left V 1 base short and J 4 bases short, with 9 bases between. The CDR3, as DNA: TGTGCCAGCAGCGTAAAGCCAGACGGAAACACCATATATTTT. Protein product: CASSVKPDGNTIYF.

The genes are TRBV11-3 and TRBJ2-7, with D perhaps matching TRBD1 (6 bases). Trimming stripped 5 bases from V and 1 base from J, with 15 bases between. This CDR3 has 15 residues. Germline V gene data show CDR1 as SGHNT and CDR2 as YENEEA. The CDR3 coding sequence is TGTGCCAGCAGCGACCCAAGACAGGTTTCCTACGAGCAGTACTTC. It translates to CASSDPRQVSYEQYF.

The CDR3 spells CASSVSPLGQETQYF. The CDR3 nucleotides read TGTGCCAGCAGCGTATCCCCCCTAGGGCAAGAGACCCAGTACTTC. The chain employs TRBV9 and TRBJ2-5; D uncertain. This CDR3 contains 15 residues. Germline V lookup: CDR1 SGDLS, CDR2 YYNGEE. V lost 1 base and J lost 2, with 12 bases in between.

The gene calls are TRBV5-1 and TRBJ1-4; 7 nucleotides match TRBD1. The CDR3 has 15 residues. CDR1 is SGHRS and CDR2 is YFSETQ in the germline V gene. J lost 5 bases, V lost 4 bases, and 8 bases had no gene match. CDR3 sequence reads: CASSLFQGGNEKLFF. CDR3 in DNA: TGCGCCAGCAGCCTGTTTCAGGGGGGCAATGAAAAACTGTTTTTT.

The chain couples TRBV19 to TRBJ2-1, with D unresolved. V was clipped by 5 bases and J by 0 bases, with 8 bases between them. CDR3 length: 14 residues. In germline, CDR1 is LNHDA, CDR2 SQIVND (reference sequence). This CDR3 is CASSVTSSYNEQFF. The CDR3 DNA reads TGTGCCAGTAGTGTTACGAGCTCCTACAATGAGCAGTTCTTC.

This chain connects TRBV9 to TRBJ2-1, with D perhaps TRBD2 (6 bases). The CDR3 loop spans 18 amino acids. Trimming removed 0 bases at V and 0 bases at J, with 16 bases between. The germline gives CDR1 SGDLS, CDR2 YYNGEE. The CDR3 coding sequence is TGTGCCAGCAGCGTAGCTACGGGGTCCGGGAGCTCCTACAATGAGCAGTTCTTC. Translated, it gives CASSVATGSGSSYNEQFF.

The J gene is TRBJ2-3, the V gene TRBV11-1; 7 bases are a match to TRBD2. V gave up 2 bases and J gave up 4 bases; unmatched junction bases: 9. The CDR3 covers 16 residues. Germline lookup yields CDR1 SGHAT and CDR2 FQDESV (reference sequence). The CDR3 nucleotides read TGTGCCAGCAGCTTATTAGAACTAGCGTTTTCAGATACGCAGTATTTT. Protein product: CASSLLELAFSDTQYF.

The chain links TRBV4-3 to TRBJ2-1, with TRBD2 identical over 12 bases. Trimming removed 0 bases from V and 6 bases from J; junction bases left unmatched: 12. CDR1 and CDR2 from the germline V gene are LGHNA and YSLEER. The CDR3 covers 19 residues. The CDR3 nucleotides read TGCGCCAGCAGCCAAGATCGGACTAGCGGGGTCGGTGGGGGCAATGAGCAGTTCTTC. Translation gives CASSQDRTSGVGGGNEQFF.

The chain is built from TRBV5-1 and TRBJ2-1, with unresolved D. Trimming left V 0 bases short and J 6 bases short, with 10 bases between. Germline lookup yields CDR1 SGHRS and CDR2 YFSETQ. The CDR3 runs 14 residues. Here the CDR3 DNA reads TGCGCCAGCAGCTTGGCAGCCCGACCCAATGAGCAGTTCTTC. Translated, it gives CASSLAARPNEQFF.